This T cell receptor beta chain was captured in a study of T cell responses to AZD1222 COVID-19 vaccine. Study-wide background: Second-dose intervals of approximately 4 or approximately 12 weeks were pooled. Study-wide findings and caveats: Repertoires were collected only later (after the peak T cell response had occurred). Unmutated variant regions are reportedly the target of nearly half of TCRs that are spike-specific. Two doses of AZD1222 preceded a rise in Spike-specific TCR breadth and depth.

The protocol was immunoSEQ multiplex PCR, while the TCRdb copy is restricted to in-frame clones and leaves out a portion. The repertoire has 170,000 or so clones, over 75% of them found once; the top ten carry less than 3%. Remarks on this clone: Its antigen is not known.

Germline-derived CDR1 and CDR2 are LNHNV and YYDKDF (reference sequence). This CDR3 region has 15 residues. V lost 2 bases to trimming and J lost 4 bases, with 11 bases between them. The TCR was taken from an adult in good health. The rearrangement joins TRBV15 to TRBJ1-4; tentatively, D is TRBD1 (6 bases). This specimen consisted of peripheral blood, obtained on day 0 of AZD1222 vaccination. This CDR3 reads CATSRQDSRNEKLFF. The CDR3 region has the DNA TGTGCCACCAGCAGACAGGACAGCCGTAATGAAAAACTGTTTTTT.